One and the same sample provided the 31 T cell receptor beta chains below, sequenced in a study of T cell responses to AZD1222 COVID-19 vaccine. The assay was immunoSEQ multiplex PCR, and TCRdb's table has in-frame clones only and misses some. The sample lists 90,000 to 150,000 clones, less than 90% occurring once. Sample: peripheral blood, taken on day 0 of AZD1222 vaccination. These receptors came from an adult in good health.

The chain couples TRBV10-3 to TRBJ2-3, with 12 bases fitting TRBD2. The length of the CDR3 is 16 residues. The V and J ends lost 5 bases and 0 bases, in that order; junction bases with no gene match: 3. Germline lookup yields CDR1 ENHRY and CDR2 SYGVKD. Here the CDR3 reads CAISPGLAGSTDTQYF. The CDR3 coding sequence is TGTGCCATCAGTCCCGGACTAGCGGGGAGCACAGATACGCAGTATTTT.

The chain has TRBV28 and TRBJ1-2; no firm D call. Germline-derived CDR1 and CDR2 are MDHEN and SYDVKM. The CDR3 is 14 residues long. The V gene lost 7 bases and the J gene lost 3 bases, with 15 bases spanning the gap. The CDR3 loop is CASNVALGYYGYTF. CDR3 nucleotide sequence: TGTGCCAGCAACGTAGCCTTGGGGTACTATGGCTACACCTTC.

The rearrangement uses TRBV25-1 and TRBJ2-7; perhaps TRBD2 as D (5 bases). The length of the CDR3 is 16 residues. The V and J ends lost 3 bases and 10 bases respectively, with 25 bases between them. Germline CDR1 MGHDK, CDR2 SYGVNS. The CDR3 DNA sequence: TGTGCCAGCAGTGACTCTCAACGGACTCCGCTCCCTGACCAGTACTTC. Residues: CASSDSQRTPLPDQYF.

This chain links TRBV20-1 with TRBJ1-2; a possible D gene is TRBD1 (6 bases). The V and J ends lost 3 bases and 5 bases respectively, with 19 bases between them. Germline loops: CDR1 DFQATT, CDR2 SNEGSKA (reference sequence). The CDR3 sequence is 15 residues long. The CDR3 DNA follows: TGCAGTGCTAGTGCCATGGGGGGCGCAGAATATGGCTACACCTTC. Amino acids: CSASAMGGAEYGYTF.

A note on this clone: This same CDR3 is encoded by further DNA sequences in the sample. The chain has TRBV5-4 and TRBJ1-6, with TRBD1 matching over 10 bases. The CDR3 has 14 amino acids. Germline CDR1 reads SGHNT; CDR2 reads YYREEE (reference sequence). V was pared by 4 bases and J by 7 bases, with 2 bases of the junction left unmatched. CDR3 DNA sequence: TGTGCCAGCAGCCCGGGACAGGGGAATTCACCCCTCCACTTT. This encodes CASSPGQGNSPLHF.

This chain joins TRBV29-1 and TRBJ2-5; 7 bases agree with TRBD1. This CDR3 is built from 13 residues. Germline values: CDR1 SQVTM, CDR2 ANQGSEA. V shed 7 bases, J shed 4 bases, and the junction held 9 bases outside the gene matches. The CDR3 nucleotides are TGCAGCGGTCAGGGGGATTGGGTAGAGACCCAGTACTTC. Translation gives CSGQGDWVETQYF.

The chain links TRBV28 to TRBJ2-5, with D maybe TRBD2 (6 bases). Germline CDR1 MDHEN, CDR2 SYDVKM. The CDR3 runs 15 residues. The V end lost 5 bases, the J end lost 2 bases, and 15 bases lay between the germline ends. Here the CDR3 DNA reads TGTGCCAGCAGTAACCGGGGACTTCTTCAAGAGACCCAGTACTTC. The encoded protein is CASSNRGLLQETQYF.

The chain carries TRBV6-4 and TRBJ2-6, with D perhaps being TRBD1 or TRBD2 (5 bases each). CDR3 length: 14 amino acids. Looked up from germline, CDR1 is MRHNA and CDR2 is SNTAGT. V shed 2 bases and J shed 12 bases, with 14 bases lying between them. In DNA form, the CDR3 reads TGTGCCAGCAGTGACCAGGGTGGGGCGGGCGTCCTGACTTTC. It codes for CASSDQGGAGVLTF.

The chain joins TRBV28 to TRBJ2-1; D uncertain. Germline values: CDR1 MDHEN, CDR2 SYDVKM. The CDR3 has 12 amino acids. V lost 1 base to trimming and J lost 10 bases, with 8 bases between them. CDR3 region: CASSLFHGEQFF. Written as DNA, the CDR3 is TGTGCCAGCAGTTTATTTCACGGGGAGCAGTTCTTC.

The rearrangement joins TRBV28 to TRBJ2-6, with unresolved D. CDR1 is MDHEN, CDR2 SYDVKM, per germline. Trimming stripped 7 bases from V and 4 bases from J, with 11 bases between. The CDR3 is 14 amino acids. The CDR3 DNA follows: TGTGCCAGCAAAGACACTGCCGGGGCCAACGTCCTGACTTTC. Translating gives CASKDTAGANVLTF.

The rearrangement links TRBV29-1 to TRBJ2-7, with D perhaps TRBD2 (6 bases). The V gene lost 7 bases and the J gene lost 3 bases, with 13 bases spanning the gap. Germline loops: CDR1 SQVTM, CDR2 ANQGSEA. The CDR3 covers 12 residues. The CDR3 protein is CSARASDYEQYF. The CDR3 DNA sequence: TGCAGCGCCCGCGCTAGCGACTACGAGCAGTACTTC.

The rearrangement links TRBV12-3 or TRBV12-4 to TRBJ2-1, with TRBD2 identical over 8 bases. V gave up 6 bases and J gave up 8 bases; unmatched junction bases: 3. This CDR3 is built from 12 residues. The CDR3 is CASSPSGYEQFF. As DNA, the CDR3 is TGTGCCAGCAGCCCTAGCGGGTATGAGCAGTTCTTC.

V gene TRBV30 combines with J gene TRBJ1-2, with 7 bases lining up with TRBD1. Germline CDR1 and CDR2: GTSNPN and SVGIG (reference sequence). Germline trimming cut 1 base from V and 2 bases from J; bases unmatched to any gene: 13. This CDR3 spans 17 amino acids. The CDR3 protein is CAWSGWAGGKRNYGYTF. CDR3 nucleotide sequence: TGTGCCTGGAGTGGTTGGGCAGGGGGGAAAAGAAACTATGGCTACACCTTC.

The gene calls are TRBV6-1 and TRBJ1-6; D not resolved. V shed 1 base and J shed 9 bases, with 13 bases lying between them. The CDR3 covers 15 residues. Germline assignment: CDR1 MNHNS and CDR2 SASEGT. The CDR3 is CASSEGRNKGSPLHF. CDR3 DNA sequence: TGTGCCAGCAGTGAAGGCAGGAACAAAGGTTCACCCCTCCACTTT.

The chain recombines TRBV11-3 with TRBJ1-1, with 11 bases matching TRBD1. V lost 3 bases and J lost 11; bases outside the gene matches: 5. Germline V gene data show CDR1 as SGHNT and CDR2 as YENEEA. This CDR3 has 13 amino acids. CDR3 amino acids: CASSLGQGVKAFF. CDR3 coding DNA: TGTGCCAGCAGCTTGGGACAGGGGGTAAAGGCTTTCTTT.

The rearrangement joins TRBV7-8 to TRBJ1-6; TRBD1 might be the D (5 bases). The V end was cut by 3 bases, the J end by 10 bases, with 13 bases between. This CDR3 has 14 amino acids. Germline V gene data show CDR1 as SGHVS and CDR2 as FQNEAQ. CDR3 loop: CASSFPRAPSPLHF. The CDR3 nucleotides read TGTGCCAGCAGCTTTCCCAGGGCCCCCTCACCCCTCCACTTT.

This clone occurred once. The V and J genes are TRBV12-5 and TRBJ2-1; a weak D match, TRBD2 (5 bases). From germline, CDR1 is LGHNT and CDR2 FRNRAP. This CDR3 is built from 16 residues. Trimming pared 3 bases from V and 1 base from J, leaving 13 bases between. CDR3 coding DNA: TGTGCTAGTGGTTTCCCCCAGCGGAGTTCCTACAATGAGCAGTTCTTC. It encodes CASGFPQRSSYNEQFF.

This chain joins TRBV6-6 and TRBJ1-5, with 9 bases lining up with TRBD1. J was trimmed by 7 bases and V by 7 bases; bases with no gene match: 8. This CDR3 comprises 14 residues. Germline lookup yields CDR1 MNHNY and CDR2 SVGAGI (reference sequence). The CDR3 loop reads CASKGTGQGQPQHF. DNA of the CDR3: TGTGCCAGCAAAGGGACAGGGCAAGGGCAGCCCCAGCATTTT.

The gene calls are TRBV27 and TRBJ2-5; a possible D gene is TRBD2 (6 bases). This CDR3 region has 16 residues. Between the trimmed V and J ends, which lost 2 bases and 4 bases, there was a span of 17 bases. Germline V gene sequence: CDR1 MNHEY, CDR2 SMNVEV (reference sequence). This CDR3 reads CASSLGGTSVRETQYF. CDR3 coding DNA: TGTGCCAGCAGTTTAGGGGGGACCAGTGTAAGAGAGACCCAGTACTTC.

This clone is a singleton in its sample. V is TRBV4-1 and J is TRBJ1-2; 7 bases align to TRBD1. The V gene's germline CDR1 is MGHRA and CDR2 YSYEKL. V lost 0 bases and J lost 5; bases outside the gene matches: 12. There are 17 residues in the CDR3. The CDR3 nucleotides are TGCGCCAGCAGCCAAGAGGGGCAGGGGGGGCCGTCATATGGCTACACCTTC. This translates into CASSQEGQGGPSYGYTF.

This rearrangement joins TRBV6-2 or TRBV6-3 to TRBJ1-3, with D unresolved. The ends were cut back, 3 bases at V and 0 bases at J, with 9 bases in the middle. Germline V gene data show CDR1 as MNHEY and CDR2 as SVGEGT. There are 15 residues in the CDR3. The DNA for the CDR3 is TGTGCCAGCAGTTATAACAGAGACTCTGGAAACACCATATATTTT. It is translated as CASSYNRDSGNTIYF.

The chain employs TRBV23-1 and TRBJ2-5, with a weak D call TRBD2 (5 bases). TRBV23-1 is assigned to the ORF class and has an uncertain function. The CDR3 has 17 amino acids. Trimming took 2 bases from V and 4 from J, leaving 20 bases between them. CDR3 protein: CASSQVVRGCPGETQYF. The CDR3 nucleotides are TGCGCCAGCAGTCAAGTCGTACGGGGATGTCCGGGAGAGACCCAGTACTTC.

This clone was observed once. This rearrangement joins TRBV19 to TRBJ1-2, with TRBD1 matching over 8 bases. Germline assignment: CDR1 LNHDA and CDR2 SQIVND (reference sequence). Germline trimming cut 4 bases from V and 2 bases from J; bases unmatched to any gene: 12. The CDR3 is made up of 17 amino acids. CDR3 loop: CASSTEPVRDRNYGYTF. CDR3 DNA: TGTGCCAGTAGTACAGAACCCGTCCGGGACAGGAACTATGGCTACACCTTC.

In DNA, the CDR3 is TGTGCCAGCAGCGTAGGTGGGGGGCCAGAGACCCAGTACTTC. It codes for CASSVGGGPETQYF. The chain is built from TRBV9 and TRBJ2-5; either TRBD1 or TRBD2 may supply D (6 bases each). This CDR3 comprises 14 residues. Per germline, CDR1 SGDLS and CDR2 YYNGEE. Trimming took off 0 bases at V and 4 bases at J, with 10 bases between the two ends.

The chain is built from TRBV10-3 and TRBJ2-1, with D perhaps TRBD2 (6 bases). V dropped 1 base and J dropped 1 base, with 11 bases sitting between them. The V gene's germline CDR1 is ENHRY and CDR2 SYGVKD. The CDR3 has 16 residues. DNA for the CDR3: TGTGCCATCAGTGAGTTGGCGGGATCTTCCTACAATGAGCAGTTCTTC. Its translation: CAISELAGSSYNEQFF.

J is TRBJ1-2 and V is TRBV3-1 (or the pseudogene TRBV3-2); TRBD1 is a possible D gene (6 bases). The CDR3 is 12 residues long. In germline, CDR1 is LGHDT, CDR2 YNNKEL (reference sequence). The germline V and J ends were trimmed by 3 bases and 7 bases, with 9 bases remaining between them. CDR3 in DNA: TGTGCCAGCAGCCATACAGGGTCTGGCTACACCTTC. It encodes CASSHTGSGYTF.

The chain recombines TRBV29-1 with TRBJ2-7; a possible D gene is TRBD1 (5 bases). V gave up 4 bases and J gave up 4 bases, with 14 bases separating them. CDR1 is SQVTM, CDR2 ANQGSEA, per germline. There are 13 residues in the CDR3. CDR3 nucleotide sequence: TGCAGCGTTGGGGGCCCGGACATGTACGAGCAGTACTTC. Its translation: CSVGGPDMYEQYF.

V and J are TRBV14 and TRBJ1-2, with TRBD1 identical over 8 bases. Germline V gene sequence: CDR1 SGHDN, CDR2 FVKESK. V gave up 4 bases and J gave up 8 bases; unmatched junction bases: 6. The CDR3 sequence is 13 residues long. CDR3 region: CASSLRTGRGYTF. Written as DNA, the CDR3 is TGTGCCAGCAGCCTCCGGACAGGGCGCGGCTACACCTTC.

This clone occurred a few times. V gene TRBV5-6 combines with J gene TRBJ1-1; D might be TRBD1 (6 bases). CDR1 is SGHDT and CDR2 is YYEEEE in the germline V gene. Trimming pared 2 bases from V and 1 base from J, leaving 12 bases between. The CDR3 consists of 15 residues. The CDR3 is CASSFRGAGNTEAFF. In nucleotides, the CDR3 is TGTGCCAGCAGCTTTCGGGGGGCGGGGAACACTGAAGCTTTCTTT.

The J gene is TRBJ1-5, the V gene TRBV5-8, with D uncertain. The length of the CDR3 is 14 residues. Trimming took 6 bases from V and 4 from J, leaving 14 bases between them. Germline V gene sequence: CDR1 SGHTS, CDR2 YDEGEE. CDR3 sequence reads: CASNQWGENQPQHF. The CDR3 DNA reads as TGTGCCAGCAACCAGTGGGGTGAAAATCAGCCCCAGCATTTT.

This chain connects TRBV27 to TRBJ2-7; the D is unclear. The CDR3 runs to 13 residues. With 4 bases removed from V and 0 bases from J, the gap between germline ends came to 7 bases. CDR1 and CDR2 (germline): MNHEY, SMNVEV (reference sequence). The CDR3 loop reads CASSSSLSYEQYF. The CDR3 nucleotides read TGTGCCAGCAGTTCAAGTCTCTCCTACGAGCAGTACTTC.